What follows are 23 T cell receptor beta chains derived from one specimen sequenced in a study of blood T cells in healthy people across ages (dated by TCRdb to 2015 to 2017). Libraries were made using 5' RACE. Sequencing used an Illumina HiSeq 2500. A second 7 to 11 cycle PCR used a sample-barcoded 5' primer and a J-beta primer mix. In TCRdb, the public reads were trimmed at Q25 with fastp and aligned with MiXCR, with productive beta chains retained. CDR3 protein sequences are deduplicated, and each keeps its most common genes and DNA. This sample is represented by about 900,000 distinct CDR3 sequences; around 62% of them were singletons. Around a quarter of the sample is in the top ten clones. The sequenced sample consisted of blood. These receptors were collected from a man in his thirties or forties in good health.

This chain links TRBV28 with TRBJ1-1; D is unresolved. Germline CDR1 is MDHEN and CDR2 is SYDVKM. Trimming cost V 3 bases and J 0 bases, with 17 bases left between them. This CDR3 is 17 amino acids long. CDR3 in amino acids: CASSFPGSRLMNTEAFF. The CDR3 region has the DNA TGTGCCAGCAGTTTTCCGGGGTCAAGACTGATGAACACTGAAGCTTTCTTT.

This clonotype was detected only once. This rearrangement joins TRBV24-1 to TRBJ2-4; weak D call: TRBD1 (6 bases). The end of the DNA aligns better with TRBJ2-5, so the J call may be wrong. CDR1 is KGHDR and CDR2 is SFDVKD in the germline V gene. The CDR3 is made up of 16 amino acids. CDR3 sequence (DNA): TGTGCCACCAGTGATACTGCACAGGGATGGTTAGAGACCCAGTACTTC. It specifies CATSDTAQGWLETQYF.

The table lists this clonotype with a few counts. This sequence joins TRBV9 and TRBJ1-2; maybe TRBD1 (5 bases). This CDR3 is 15 amino acids long. Germline V lookup: CDR1 SGDLS, CDR2 YYNGEE. V was cut by 0 bases and J by 2 bases, with 11 bases left in between. The CDR3 sequence: CASSVAGHSNYGYTF. CDR3 nucleotide sequence: TGTGCCAGCAGCGTAGCCGGACACTCCAACTATGGCTACACCTTC.

V is TRBV7-9 and J is TRBJ2-1; D is ambiguous. Trimming shortened V by 5 bases and J by 8 bases, and 13 bases separated the two germline ends. CDR1 and CDR2 (germline): SEHNR, FQNEAQ (reference sequence). The CDR3 totals 13 residues. This CDR3 is CASSRGMFDEQFF. Here the CDR3 DNA reads TGTGCCAGCAGCCGTGGGATGTTTGATGAGCAGTTCTTC.

This clonotype was found a few times. The chain couples TRBV29-1 to TRBJ2-7; D uncertain. Matching the DNA end better, TRBJ2-5 makes the J call doubtful. Looked up from germline, CDR1 is SQVTM and CDR2 is ANQGSEA. CDR3 length: 12 residues. The CDR3 is CSVEDPGETQYF. For the CDR3, the DNA is TGCAGCGTTGAAGATCCCGGAGAGACCCAGTACTTC.

The chain combines TRBV28 with TRBJ2-7; 8 nucleotides agree with TRBD1. The CDR3 has 16 amino acids. Per germline, CDR1 MDHEN and CDR2 SYDVKM. V was pared by 8 bases and J by 0 bases, with 12 bases of the junction left unmatched. The CDR3 here is CASRMWGQATSYEQYF. CDR3 nucleotide sequence: TGTGCCAGCCGTATGTGGGGACAGGCGACCTCCTACGAGCAGTACTTC.

This chain uses TRBV9 with TRBJ2-3; D gene uncertain. Germline V gene lookup returns CDR1 SGDLS and CDR2 YYNGEE. The CDR3 has 16 residues. Trimming pared 0 bases from V and 0 bases from J, leaving 11 bases between. The CDR3 protein is CASSVARITSTDTQYF. The CDR3, as DNA: TGTGCCAGCAGCGTAGCTCGGATCACTAGCACAGATACGCAGTATTTT.

The sample holds a few counts of this clonotype. V gene TRBV4-3 combines with J gene TRBJ1-5; TRBD1 matches 9 bases. This CDR3 is built from 16 residues. Germline trimming cut 3 bases from V and 6 bases from J; bases unmatched to any gene: 9. CDR1 and CDR2 from the germline V gene are LGHNA and YSLEER. The CDR3 DNA reads as TGCGCCAGCAGCCAGGATTGGACAGGGGATAGTCAGCCCCAGCATTTT. It is translated as CASSQDWTGDSQPQHF.

The chain carries TRBV9 and TRBJ1-2, with a weak D call TRBD1 (6 bases). Germline CDR1 SGDLS, CDR2 YYNGEE. CDR3 length equals 14 residues. V gave up 3 bases and J gave up 4 bases, with 13 bases separating them. The CDR3 here is CASSGTVPLYGYTF. For the CDR3, the DNA is TGTGCCAGCAGCGGGACAGTACCACTCTATGGCTACACCTTC.

The chain links TRBV20-1 to TRBJ2-5, with TRBD2 matching over 7 bases. TRBJ2-7 explains the end of the DNA better; the J call may be wrong. From germline, CDR1 is DFQATT and CDR2 SNEGSKA (reference sequence). This CDR3 region has 16 residues. Here the CDR3 reads CSASPSGWRGSYEQYF. As DNA, the CDR3 is TGCAGTGCTTCCCCAAGTGGATGGCGGGGGAGCTACGAGCAGTACTTC.

The chain links TRBV18 to TRBJ2-5; D ambiguous. The ends were cut back, 6 bases at V and 11 bases at J, with 19 bases in the middle. Germline-derived CDR1 and CDR2 are KGHSH and LQKENI. There are 13 residues in the CDR3. The CDR3 DNA is TGTGCCAGCTCCCCATTGAGTGCAACAGAGCAGTACTTC. Encoded protein: CASSPLSATEQYF.

This clonotype was counted between two and nine times. The chain couples TRBV20-1 to TRBJ2-7; 8 nucleotides agree with TRBD1. V was pared by 5 bases and J by 5 bases, with 5 bases of the junction left unmatched. This CDR3 has 12 amino acids. The germline V gene has CDR1 DFQATT and CDR2 SNEGSKA (reference sequence). DNA of the CDR3: TGCAGTGCTGAGGGACAGGCGGACGAGCAGTACTTC. Amino acids: CSAEGQADEQYF.

The CDR3 region has the DNA TGTGCCAGCAGTTTAACGGCCCAAGAGACCCAGTACTTC. It encodes CASSLTAQETQYF. The chain uses TRBV12-3 or TRBV12-4 and TRBJ2-4, with D hard to call. The DNA end is more similar to TRBJ2-5, so the J call may be wrong. The CDR3 runs 13 residues.

The chain combines TRBV13 with TRBJ2-7; 10 bases are shared with TRBD1. The J call may be faulty, since TRBJ2-5 better matches the DNA end. The germline V gene encodes CDR1 PRHDT and CDR2 FYEKMQ (reference sequence). This CDR3 comprises 17 residues. CDR3 sequence reads: CASSLRGRDRGQETQYF. The CDR3 DNA follows: TGTGCCAGCAGCTTACGGGGACGGGACAGGGGCCAAGAGACCCAGTACTTC.

CDR3 DNA sequence: TGCGCCAGCAGCCAAGTGGCCGCGGGAGAGCAGTTCTTC. Protein sequence: CASSQVAAGEQFF. V and J are TRBV4-3 and TRBJ2-1, with a possible D match to TRBD2 (6 bases). CDR1 and CDR2 (germline): LGHNA, YSLEER. The CDR3 spans 13 residues. V shed 1 base and J shed 10 bases, with 11 bases lying between them.

The rearrangement joins TRBV6-2 or TRBV6-3 to TRBJ1-5, with a tentative D call TRBD1 (6 bases). There are 12 residues in the CDR3. Trimming removed 7 bases from V and 6 bases from J, with 10 bases in between. Per the germline V gene, CDR1 is MNHEY and CDR2 is SVGEGT. CDR3: CASTDSVQPQHF. The CDR3 nucleotides are TGTGCCAGCACGGACAGCGTTCAGCCCCAGCATTTT.

The V call is TRBV25-1, the J call TRBJ2-1; D is undetermined. The CDR3 consists of 13 residues. Germline V gives CDR1 MGHDK, CDR2 SYGVNS. Trimming pared 0 bases from V and 2 bases from J, leaving 2 bases between. The CDR3 nucleotides are TGTGCCAGCAGTGAATATGCCTACAATGAGCAGTTCTTC. Residues: CASSEYAYNEQFF.

The chain carries TRBV6-2 or TRBV6-3 and TRBJ2-3; 10 positions match TRBD2. CDR1 and CDR2 from the germline V gene are MNHEY and SVGEGT. J lost 3 bases, V lost 2 bases, and 5 bases had no gene match. The CDR3 spans 16 residues. CDR3: CASSYGLAVGTDTQYF. CDR3 nucleotides: TGTGCCAGCAGTTACGGACTAGCGGTGGGTACAGATACGCAGTATTTT.

A word on this clonotype: The junction does not match germline at one end; this may be a read error. The chain uses TRBV2 and TRBJ2-7, with D perhaps given as TRBD1 or TRBD2 (5 bases each). TRBJ2-5 explains the end of the DNA better; the J call may be wrong. From germline, CDR1 is SNHLY and CDR2 FYNNEI. The CDR3 is 12 residues long. CDR3 in DNA: TGTGCCAGCAGGGAAGAGGGGGAGACCCAGTACTTC. Translated: CASREEGETQYF.

This clonotype has at least ten counts. V and J are TRBV7-3 and TRBJ1-1, with a weak D call TRBD1 (5 bases). The V and J ends lost 3 bases and 2 bases respectively, with 10 bases between them. This CDR3 contains 14 residues. The germline V gene encodes CDR1 SGHTA and CDR2 FQGTGA. The CDR3 loop reads CASSLGHSNTEAFF. CDR3 bases: TGTGCCAGCAGCTTGGGGCACTCCAACACTGAAGCTTTCTTT.

The V and J genes are TRBV4-2 and TRBJ1-2; D remains unclear. This CDR3 is 14 amino acids long. Looked up from germline, CDR1 is LGHNA and CDR2 is YNFKEQ. V was shortened by 1 base and J by 0 bases, with 6 bases between the two germline ends. CDR3: CASSQASPNYGYTF. The CDR3 DNA sequence: TGTGCCAGCAGCCAAGCCAGCCCTAACTATGGCTACACCTTC.

This chain joins TRBV12-3 or TRBV12-4 and TRBJ2-5; D is ambiguous. The CDR3 has 13 residues. The V end was cut by 1 base, the J end by 11 bases, with 14 bases between. The CDR3 sequence is CASSLGLNNEQYF. CDR3 bases: TGTGCCAGCAGTTTAGGGCTAAACAATGAGCAGTACTTC.

The V and J genes are TRBV11-2 and TRBJ2-7; maybe TRBD2 (6 bases). Trimming pared 1 base from V and 3 bases from J, leaving 13 bases between. The CDR3 has 15 residues. Germline values: CDR1 SGHAT, CDR2 FQNNGV. The CDR3 reads CASSLARGTVYEQYF. For the CDR3, the DNA is TGTGCCAGCAGCTTAGCCCGGGGGACCGTCTACGAGCAGTACTTC.